This T cell receptor (beta chain) appears in the sequencing data of a study of Graves' ophthalmopathy and Graves' hyperthyroidism. Study at large: Hyperthyroidism is called stable when no ophthalmopathy develops within 18 months of follow-up.

Clinical symptoms, serum thyroxine, TRAb, thyroid ultrasound and orbital computed tomography determined diagnosis. CDR1 ENHRY and CDR2 SYGVKD come from the germline V gene. V lost 3 bases, J lost 8 bases, and 16 bases lay in between. The CDR3 consists of 15 residues. This clonotype has ten or more counts. Its target is not known. The sequenced template was RNA, covering the TCR beta CDR3 region. Second-round multiplex PCR came after first-round RT-PCR with HTBI primers. One entry per CDR3 protein results from TCRdb running MiXCR on the multiplex PCR reads. The profile shows roughly 1.1 million distinct CDR3 sequences, less than 45% of them singletons. Points from the study as a whole: Separation of ophthalmopathy from stable hyperthyroidism was achieved by a 13-signature model, at approximately 90% sensitivity and just over 80% specificity. Blood contained most expanded thyroid clonotypes exceeding 0.001 frequency.

This chain connects TRBV10-3 to TRBJ1-4; a possible D gene is TRBD1 (6 bases). This receptor was identified in an adult man with Graves' hyperthyroidism. The sequenced material came from peripheral blood or thyroid tissue (not recorded which). CDR3 sequence: CAISDFGRGTEKLFF. Written as DNA, the CDR3 is TGTGCCATCAGTGACTTCGGCAGGGGAACGGAAAAACTGTTTTTT.